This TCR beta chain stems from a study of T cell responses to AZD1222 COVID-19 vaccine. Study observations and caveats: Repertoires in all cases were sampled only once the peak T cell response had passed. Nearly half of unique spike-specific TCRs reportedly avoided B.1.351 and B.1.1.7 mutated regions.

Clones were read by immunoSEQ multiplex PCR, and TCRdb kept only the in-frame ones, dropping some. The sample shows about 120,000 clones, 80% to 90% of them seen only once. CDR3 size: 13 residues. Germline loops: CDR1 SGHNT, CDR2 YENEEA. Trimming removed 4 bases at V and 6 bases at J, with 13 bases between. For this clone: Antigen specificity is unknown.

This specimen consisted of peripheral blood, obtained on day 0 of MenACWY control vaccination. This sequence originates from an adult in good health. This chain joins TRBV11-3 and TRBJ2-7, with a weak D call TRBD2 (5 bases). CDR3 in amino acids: CASSSGLAGEQYF. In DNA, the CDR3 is TGTGCCAGCAGCTCCGGACTGGCGGGCGAGCAGTACTTC.